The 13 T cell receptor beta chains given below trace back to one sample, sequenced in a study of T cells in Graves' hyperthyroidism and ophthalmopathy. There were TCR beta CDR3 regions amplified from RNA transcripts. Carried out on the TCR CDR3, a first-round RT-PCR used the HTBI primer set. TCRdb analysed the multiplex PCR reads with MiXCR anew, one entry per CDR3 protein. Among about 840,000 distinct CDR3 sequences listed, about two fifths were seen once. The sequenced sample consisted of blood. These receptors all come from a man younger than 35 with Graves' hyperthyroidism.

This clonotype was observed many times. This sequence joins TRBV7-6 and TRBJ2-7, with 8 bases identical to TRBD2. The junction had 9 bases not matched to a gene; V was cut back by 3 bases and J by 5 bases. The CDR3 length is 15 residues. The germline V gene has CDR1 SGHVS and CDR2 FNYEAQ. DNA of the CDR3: TGTGCCAGCAGCTTCTTGTCCGGGGGGGCCGACGAGCAGTACTTC. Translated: CASSFLSGGADEQYF.

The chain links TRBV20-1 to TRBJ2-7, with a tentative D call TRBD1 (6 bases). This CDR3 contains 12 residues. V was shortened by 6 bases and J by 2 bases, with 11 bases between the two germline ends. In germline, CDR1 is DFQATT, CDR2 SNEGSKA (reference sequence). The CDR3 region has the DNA TGCAGTGCCCACAGGGCCGCCTACGAGCAGTACTTC. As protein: CSAHRAAYEQYF.

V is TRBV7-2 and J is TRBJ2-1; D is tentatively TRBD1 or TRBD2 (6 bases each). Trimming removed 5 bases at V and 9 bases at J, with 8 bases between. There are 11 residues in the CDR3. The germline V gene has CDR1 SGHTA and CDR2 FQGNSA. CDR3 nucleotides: TGTGCCAGCAGCGGAGGGGGTGAGCAGTTCTTC. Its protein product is CASSGGGEQFF.

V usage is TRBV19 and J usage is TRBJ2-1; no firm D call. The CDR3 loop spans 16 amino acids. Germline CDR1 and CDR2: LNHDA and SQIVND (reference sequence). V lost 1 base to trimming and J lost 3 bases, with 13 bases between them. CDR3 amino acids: CASSIGGVISYNEQFF. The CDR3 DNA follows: TGTGCCAGTAGTATAGGTGGGGTCATTAGCTACAATGAGCAGTTCTTC.

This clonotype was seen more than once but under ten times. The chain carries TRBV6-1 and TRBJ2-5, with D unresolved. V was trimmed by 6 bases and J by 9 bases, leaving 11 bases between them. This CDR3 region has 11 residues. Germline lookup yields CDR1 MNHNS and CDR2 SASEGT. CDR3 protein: CASSLAGSQYF. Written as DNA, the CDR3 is TGTGCCAGCAGCTTGGCTGGGTCCCAGTACTTC.

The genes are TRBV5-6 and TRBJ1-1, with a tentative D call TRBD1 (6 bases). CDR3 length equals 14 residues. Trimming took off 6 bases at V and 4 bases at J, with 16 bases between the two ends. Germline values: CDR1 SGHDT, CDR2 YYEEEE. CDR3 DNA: TGTGCCAGCACCGAGGAGGGGGTGTCCACTGAAGCTTTCTTT. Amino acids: CASTEEGVSTEAFF.

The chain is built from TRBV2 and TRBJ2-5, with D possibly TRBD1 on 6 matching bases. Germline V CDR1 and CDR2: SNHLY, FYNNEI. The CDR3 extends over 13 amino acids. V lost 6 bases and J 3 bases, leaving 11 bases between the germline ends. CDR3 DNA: TGTGCCAGCAGCTGGGGGCTCAAAGAGACCCAGTACTTC. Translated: CASSWGLKETQYF.

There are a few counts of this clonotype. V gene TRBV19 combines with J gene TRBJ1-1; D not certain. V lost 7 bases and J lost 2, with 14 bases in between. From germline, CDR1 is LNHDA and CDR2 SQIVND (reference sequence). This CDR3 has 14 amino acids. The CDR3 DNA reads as TGTGCCAGTACTAAGGCCAAGGTTAACACTGAAGCTTTCTTT. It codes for CASTKAKVNTEAFF.

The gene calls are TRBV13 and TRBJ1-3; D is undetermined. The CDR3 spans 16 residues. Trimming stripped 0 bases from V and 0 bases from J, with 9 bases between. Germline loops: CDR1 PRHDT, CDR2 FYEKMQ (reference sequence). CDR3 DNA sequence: TGTGCCAGCAGCTTAGGAACGCTTTCCTCTGGAAACACCATATATTTT. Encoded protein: CASSLGTLSSGNTIYF.

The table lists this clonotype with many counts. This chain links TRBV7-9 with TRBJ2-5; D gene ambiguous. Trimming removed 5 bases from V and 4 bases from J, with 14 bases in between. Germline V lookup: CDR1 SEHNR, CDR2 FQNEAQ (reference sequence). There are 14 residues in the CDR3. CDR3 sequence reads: CASSQLGSGETQYF. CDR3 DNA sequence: TGTGCCAGCAGCCAGCTAGGGTCTGGAGAGACCCAGTACTTC.

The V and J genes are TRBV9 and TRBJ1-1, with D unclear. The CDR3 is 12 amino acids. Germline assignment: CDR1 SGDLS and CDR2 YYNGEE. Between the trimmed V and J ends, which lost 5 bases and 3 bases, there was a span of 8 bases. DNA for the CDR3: TGTGCCAGCAGTGCTATGGACACTGAAGCTTTCTTT. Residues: CASSAMDTEAFF.

The CDR3, as DNA: TGCGCCATCACCGACAGGGACAATCAGCCCCAGCATTTT. It is translated as CAITDRDNQPQHF. The V and J genes are TRBV10-2 and TRBJ1-5, with 7 bases identical to TRBD1. This CDR3 is 13 amino acids long. V lost 10 bases to trimming and J lost 3 bases; unmatched junction nucleotides: 6. CDR1 is WSHSY and CDR2 is SAAADI in the germline V gene.

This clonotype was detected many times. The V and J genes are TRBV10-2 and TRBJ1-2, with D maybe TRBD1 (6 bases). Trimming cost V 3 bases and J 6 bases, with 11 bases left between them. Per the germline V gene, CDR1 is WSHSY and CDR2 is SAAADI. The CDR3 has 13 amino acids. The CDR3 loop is CASSEGPGDGYTF. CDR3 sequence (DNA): TGCGCCAGCAGTGAAGGTCCAGGGGATGGCTACACCTTC.